This TCR beta chain came from a study of cytomegalovirus exposure and HLA in healthy donors. Study-wide background: Clustering assigned 81% of the approximately 400 genotyped donors to the Caucasian-associated ancestry cluster.

Of note for this clone: Antigen specificity is unknown.

The PCR employed 60 Vbeta primers together with 13 Jbeta primers. Data came from immunoSEQ multiplex PCR; TCRdb stores just in-frame clones and leaves some out. This table lists just over 80,000 clones. General observations from the study: A later analysis by the authors found several of the most significant clusters apparently linked to common viral pathogens. Within a later analysis, the majority of CMV-associated TCR beta chains appeared HLA-restricted. The authors later found TCR association rates varying by HLA locus, with DRB1 most and HLA-C fewest.

Deletions cut 3 bases from V and 6 bases from J, with 8 bases between. The germline CDR1 and CDR2 sequences are GTSNPN and SVGIG (reference sequence). This CDR3 is 12 amino acids long. This sequence was found in a young woman in good health and CMV-seronegative. The chain has TRBV30 and TRBJ2-2; unclear D gene. Material: PBMCs. The CDR3 reads CAWSGVAGELFF. CDR3 bases: TGTGCCTGGAGCGGTGTCGCCGGGGAGCTGTTTTTT.